What follows are 32 T cell receptor beta chains derived from one specimen sequenced in a study of T cells after yellow fever vaccination. One entry per CDR3 protein, called by TCRdb with MiXCR from the 5' RACE reads. The table includes 300,000 to 350,000 distinct CDR3 sequences, about 4.5% detected once. The sample here was PBMCs, taken 15 days after the yellow fever booster vaccination. The receptors were gathered from a man younger than 35 who received the YFV17D yellow fever vaccine.

This clonotype was counted at least ten times. The chain has TRBV5-1 and TRBJ1-1, with D unresolved. Trimming stripped 0 bases from V and 6 bases from J, with 9 bases between. This CDR3 comprises 13 residues. Germline loops: CDR1 SGHRS, CDR2 YFSETQ. In DNA form, the CDR3 reads TGCGCCAGCAGCTTGGGAACGCAGCCTGAAGCTTTCTTT. Translated: CASSLGTQPEAFF. The full variable domain, with the rest looked up from reference TRBV5-1 and TRBJ1-1, is KAGVTQTPRYLIKTRGQQVTLSCSPISGHRSVSWYQQTPGQGLQFLFEYFSETQRNKGNFPGRFSGRQFSNSRSEMNVSTLELGDSALYLCASSLGTQPEAFFGQGTRLTVV.

This clonotype has ten or more counts. The junction departs from germline at one end; a sequencing error may be responsible. V and J are TRBV4-2 and TRBJ2-3; possible D gene TRBD1, 5 bases. Germline CDR1 LGHNA, CDR2 YNFKEQ. The CDR3 has 16 amino acids. The CDR3 nucleotides read TGTGCCAGCAGGGCACTCGACTTAAGGGGCACAGATTCGCAGTATTTT. Translation gives CASRALDLRGTDSQYF.

There are many counts of this clonotype. The chain uses TRBV7-9 and TRBJ1-2; D not certain. Trimming took off 5 bases at V and 8 bases at J, with 21 bases between the two ends. Germline loops: CDR1 SEHNR, CDR2 FQNEAQ (reference sequence). The CDR3 length is 15 residues. The CDR3 here is CASSPNLVGSGGYTF. Here the CDR3 DNA reads TGTGCCAGCAGCCCCAACCTTGTAGGGTCCGGGGGCTACACCTTC.

The sample holds many counts of this clonotype. V gene TRBV4-3 combines with J gene TRBJ1-2, with TRBD1 identical over 7 bases. V was pared by 0 bases and J by 6 bases, with 7 bases of the junction left unmatched. CDR1 and CDR2 from the germline V gene are LGHNA and YSLEER. This CDR3 comprises 15 residues. The CDR3 reads CASSQDRGGGNGYTF. CDR3 DNA: TGCGCCAGCAGCCAAGATCGAGGGGGCGGAAATGGCTACACCTTC.

This clonotype was seen once. Since a much larger clone is just one base distant, this may be a read error. V gene TRBV6-5 combines with J gene TRBJ1-1; 7 positions match TRBD1. CDR1 is MNHEY and CDR2 is SVGAGI in the germline V gene. The CDR3 is 14 amino acids. With 5 bases clipped from V and 7 bases from J, the junction kept 10 bases outside the gene matches. The CDR3 DNA reads as TGTGCCAGCAGTAGCACAGGGGTTGACAATGAAGCTTTCTTT. Protein sequence: CASSSTGVDNEAFF.

This clonotype was recorded many times. This sequence joins TRBV6-4 and TRBJ2-7; 10 bases agree with TRBD2. J gave up 5 bases and V 0 bases, and 13 bases lay outside the gene matches. Germline V gene sequence: CDR1 MRHNA, CDR2 SNTAGT. The CDR3 has 18 residues. The CDR3 DNA follows: TGTGCCAGCAGTGACTCGACGGCTAGCGGGGGCCTTAAGCACGAGCAGTACGTC. Translated: CASSDSTASGGLKHEQYV.

This clonotype was picked up many times. This chain uses TRBV25-1 with TRBJ1-1; D remains ambiguous. CDR3 length: 13 amino acids. Per germline, CDR1 MGHDK and CDR2 SYGVNS. V gave up 5 bases and J gave up 4 bases, with 11 bases separating them. CDR3 coding DNA: TGTGCCAGCAGTAGTAGGGCAGCCACTGAAGCTTTCTTT. Its translation is CASSSRAATEAFF.

In its sample, this clonotype was seen a few times. The chain uses TRBV12-5 and TRBJ2-1; D is tentatively TRBD1 or TRBD2 (5 bases each). Trimming took 4 bases from V and 8 from J, leaving 18 bases between them. Looked up from germline, CDR1 is LGHNT and CDR2 is FRNRAP. This CDR3 comprises 15 residues. The CDR3 region has the DNA TGTGCTAGTGGTTGGGAGAACCCAGGGATAGATGAGCAGTTCTTC. It specifies CASGWENPGIDEQFF.

This clonotype has ten or more counts. The rearrangement joins TRBV4-2 to TRBJ2-5, with TRBD2 matching over 8 bases. CDR1 and CDR2 from the germline V gene are LGHNA and YNFKEQ. Trimming removed 0 bases from V and 4 bases from J; junction bases left unmatched: 4. The CDR3 totals 15 residues. The CDR3 sequence: CASSQDRGGPETQYF. The CDR3 nucleotides are TGTGCCAGCAGCCAAGATCGGGGGGGGCCAGAGACCCAGTACTTC.

This clonotype was found many times. The chain links TRBV20-1 to TRBJ2-7, with D perhaps matching TRBD1 (5 bases). Trimming removed 6 bases at V and 1 base at J, with 19 bases between. The germline V gene has CDR1 DFQATT and CDR2 SNEGSKA (reference sequence). The CDR3 is 15 residues long. The CDR3, as DNA: TGCAGTGCCAGCACTCCTTATGGACAATCCTACGAGCAGTACGTC. It yields the protein CSASTPYGQSYEQYV.

The chain combines TRBV3-1 with TRBJ2-3, with 9 bases aligning to TRBD1. From germline, CDR1 is LGHDT and CDR2 YNNKEL (reference sequence). The CDR3 totals 16 residues. J gave up 0 bases and V 4 bases, and 5 bases lay outside the gene matches. The CDR3 sequence is CASSLGTGYSTDTQYF. The CDR3 DNA reads as TGTGCCAGCAGCCTTGGGACAGGGTATAGCACAGATACGCAGTATTTT.

At least ten counts were recorded for this clonotype. The chain combines TRBV7-6 with TRBJ2-7; 7 bases agree with TRBD1. J gave up 2 bases and V 5 bases, and 6 bases lay outside the gene matches. CDR3 length equals 14 residues. Per the germline V gene, CDR1 is SGHVS and CDR2 is FNYEAQ. CDR3 amino acids: CASSLSGQTYEQYF. The CDR3 DNA sequence: TGTGCCAGCAGCCTGTCGGGACAGACCTACGAGCAGTACTTC.

This clonotype was counted at least ten times. The chain recombines TRBV5-1 with TRBJ2-1; D possibly corresponds to TRBD1 (6 bases). The germline V gene encodes CDR1 SGHRS and CDR2 YFSETQ. This CDR3 has 15 amino acids. Trimming took 0 bases from V and 5 from J, leaving 12 bases between them. The CDR3 nucleotides read TGCGCCAGCAGCTTGGAAACAGGGTACCACAATGAGCAGTTCTTC. Translation gives CASSLETGYHNEQFF.

The sample holds many counts of this clonotype. The V gene is TRBV7-7, the J gene TRBJ2-5; TRBD1 agrees at 9 bases. This CDR3 comprises 13 residues. Germline loops: CDR1 SSHAT, CDR2 FNYEAQ (reference sequence). V shed 4 bases, J shed 4 bases, and the junction held 1 base outside the gene matches. The chain's CDR3 is CASSWTGAETQYF. CDR3 DNA sequence: TGTGCCAGCAGCTGGACAGGGGCAGAGACCCAGTACTTC.

This clonotype was counted at least ten times. This chain connects TRBV20-1 to TRBJ1-5; D remains unclear. The germline V gene has CDR1 DFQATT and CDR2 SNEGSKA (reference sequence). CDR3 length: 13 residues. CDR3 nucleotide sequence: TGCAGCGCCTTTGGGTCCGACAATCAGCCCCAGCATTTT. Amino acids: CSAFGSDNQPQHF.

This clonotype was picked up many times. The chain recombines TRBV20-1 with TRBJ2-3; D gene unclear. This CDR3 region has 12 residues. The V end was cut by 0 bases, the J end by 4 bases, with 5 bases between. CDR1 is DFQATT, CDR2 SNEGSKA, per germline (reference sequence). This CDR3 is CSARDVSDTQYF. The CDR3 region has the DNA TGCAGTGCTAGAGATGTCTCAGATACGCAGTATTTT.

The chain is built from TRBV5-1 and TRBJ2-5, with no clear D. CDR3 length: 14 residues. Trimming cost V 4 bases and J 3 bases, with 13 bases left between them. Germline CDR1 is SGHRS and CDR2 is YFSETQ. The CDR3 spells CASSKRRPEETQYF. As DNA, the CDR3 is TGCGCCAGCAGCAAACGCCGACCAGAAGAGACCCAGTACTTC.

This chain joins TRBV6-6 and TRBJ2-5; 11 bases map to TRBD2. The CDR3 spans 14 residues. The junction had 7 bases not matched to a gene; V was cut back by 6 bases and J by 7 bases. CDR1 MNHNY and CDR2 SVGAGI come from the germline V gene (reference sequence). The CDR3 is CASRVAGGPGTQYF. DNA of the CDR3: TGTGCCAGCAGGGTAGCGGGGGGGCCTGGGACCCAGTACTTC.

This clonotype was recorded many times. This chain connects TRBV5-1 to TRBJ2-2, with D perhaps TRBD1 (6 bases). Germline V lookup: CDR1 SGHRS, CDR2 YFSETQ. This CDR3 has 16 residues. V dropped 3 bases and J dropped 2 bases, with 14 bases sitting between them. The CDR3 loop reads CASSSKGTSNTGELFF. DNA of the CDR3: TGCGCCAGCAGCTCCAAAGGGACATCTAACACCGGGGAGCTGTTTTTT.

In this sample, this clonotype turned up many times. The chain couples TRBV4-2 to TRBJ2-7; the match to TRBD2 covers 7 bases. CDR3 length: 16 amino acids. CDR1 and CDR2 from the germline V gene are LGHNA and YNFKEQ. The ends lost 0 bases at V and 6 bases at J; junction bases unmatched: 11. CDR3 protein: CASSQDPPSGGTEQYF. The CDR3 coding sequence is TGTGCCAGCAGCCAAGACCCCCCTAGCGGCGGGACCGAGCAGTACTTC.

This clonotype was counted ten times or more. The chain links TRBV20-1 to TRBJ2-4, with D uncertain. Germline V gives CDR1 DFQATT, CDR2 SNEGSKA (reference sequence). Between the trimmed V and J ends, which lost 0 bases and 1 base, there was a span of 10 bases. The CDR3 has 15 residues. The CDR3: CSARDRVGAKNIQYF. In nucleotides, the CDR3 is TGCAGTGCTAGAGATCGGGTGGGGGCCAAAAACATTCAGTACTTC.

This clonotype appeared many times. This rearrangement joins TRBV7-8 to TRBJ1-5; unclear D gene. The CDR3 length is 14 residues. Per the germline V gene, CDR1 is SGHVS and CDR2 is FQNEAQ. The germline V and J ends were trimmed by 2 bases and 5 bases, with 10 bases remaining between them. The CDR3 DNA follows: TGTGCCAGCAGCTTATCAGGATCTGATCAGCCCCAGCATTTT. It codes for CASSLSGSDQPQHF.

J is TRBJ2-7 and V is TRBV27; D might be TRBD2 (6 bases). Trimming stripped 0 bases from V and 4 bases from J, with 16 bases between. CDR3 length: 16 residues. Germline assignment: CDR1 MNHEY and CDR2 SMNVEV (reference sequence). The DNA of the CDR3 is TGTGCCAGCAGTTTATCGACACCCCCGGGAGCGTACGAGCAGTACTTC. This encodes CASSLSTPPGAYEQYF.

This clonotype came up many times. The rearrangement links TRBV7-9 to TRBJ1-1; a weak D match, TRBD1 (6 bases). V lost 10 bases to trimming and J lost 4 bases, with 22 bases between them. The CDR3 is 15 residues long. Germline lookup yields CDR1 SEHNR and CDR2 FQNEAQ (reference sequence). CDR3 protein: CAIPMVGRGGTEAFF. CDR3 nucleotide sequence: TGTGCCATCCCGATGGTGGGGAGGGGGGGCACTGAAGCTTTCTTT.

The chain couples TRBV10-3 to TRBJ2-1, with 9 bases fitting TRBD1. The CDR3 has 16 residues. Per germline, CDR1 ENHRY and CDR2 SYGVKD. The junction had 7 bases not matched to a gene; V was cut back by 6 bases and J by 1 base. This CDR3 is CAIREEDRGSYNEQFF. The CDR3 region has the DNA TGTGCCATCAGGGAGGAGGACAGGGGTTCCTACAATGAGCAGTTCTTC.

This clonotype has more than one count but fewer than ten. The chain employs TRBV20-1 and TRBJ2-1; the match to TRBD2 covers 7 bases. The length of the CDR3 is 13 residues. V lost 6 bases and J lost 8; bases outside the gene matches: 10. Germline CDR1 and CDR2: DFQATT and SNEGSKA (reference sequence). CDR3 protein: CSAPTSLSYEQFF. The CDR3 DNA follows: TGCAGTGCCCCGACTAGCCTAAGTTATGAGCAGTTCTTC.

A few counts support this clonotype. The chain's CDR3 is CASTRTGGYTGELFF. The CDR3 region has the DNA TGTGCCAGCACCCGAACGGGGGGGTACACCGGGGAGCTGTTTTTT. The gene calls are TRBV12-3 or TRBV12-4 and TRBJ2-2, with 8 bases fitting TRBD2. The V and J ends lost 7 bases and 3 bases, in that order; junction bases with no gene match: 7. The length of the CDR3 is 15 residues.

The table lists this clonotype with many counts. CDR3 sequence: CASRTGPDTQYF. In DNA, the CDR3 is TGTGCCAGCAGGACAGGGCCAGATACGCAGTATTTT. The gene calls are TRBV6-2 or TRBV6-3 and TRBJ2-3, with 7 positions matching TRBD1. J was trimmed by 4 bases and V by 6 bases; bases with no gene match: 1. From germline, CDR1 is MNHEY and CDR2 SVGEGT. The CDR3 is made up of 12 amino acids.

This clonotype came up a few times. The CDR3 here is CASTTPGGSADTQYF. The CDR3 DNA follows: TGTGCCAGCACGACGCCCGGCGGGTCCGCCGATACGCAGTATTTT. V and J are TRBV5-4 and TRBJ2-3, with D maybe TRBD2 (5 bases). CDR3 size: 15 residues. CDR1 and CDR2 (germline): SGHNT, YYREEE (reference sequence). V lost 6 bases to trimming and J lost 6 bases, with 20 bases between them.

The chain is built from TRBV9 and TRBJ2-3; 9 bases agree with TRBD2. CDR3 size: 16 residues. Germline trimming cut 2 bases from V and 3 bases from J; bases unmatched to any gene: 7. The germline V gene has CDR1 SGDLS and CDR2 YYNGEE. The CDR3 sequence: CASSVASGTRTDTQYF. CDR3 nucleotides: TGTGCCAGCAGCGTCGCTAGCGGGACACGGACAGATACGCAGTATTTT.

This clonotype was observed many times. V and J are TRBV20-1 and TRBJ2-2; 8 positions match TRBD1. Germline V gene sequence: CDR1 DFQATT, CDR2 SNEGSKA (reference sequence). With 1 base clipped from V and 7 bases from J, the junction kept 5 bases outside the gene matches. The CDR3 runs 14 residues. For the CDR3, the DNA is TGCAGTGCTAGAGTCAGGGGGCGAGACGGGGAGCTGTTTTTT. Translating gives CSARVRGRDGELFF.

This clonotype was detected ten times or more. V gene TRBV5-4 combines with J gene TRBJ1-1; the D gene is possibly TRBD1 (5 bases). The V end lost 4 bases, the J end lost 5 bases, and 15 bases lay between the germline ends. Germline loops: CDR1 SGHNT, CDR2 YYREEE (reference sequence). The CDR3 spans 14 residues. The CDR3, as DNA: TGTGCCAGCAGCCCGAATACGGGGGGGACTGAAGCTTTCTTT. This sequence encodes CASSPNTGGTEAFF.